Given below is one TCR beta chain in context. The junction departs from germline at one end; a sequencing error may be responsible. Libraries of TCR beta came from iRepertoire HTBI primers plus Arm-PCR of CDR3 regions. Original processing methods: Identified across the samples were 55 to 75 TRBV segments and over twelve TRBJ segments. Each CDR3 protein gets one entry after TCRdb re-called the multiplex PCR reads with MiXCR. In this record, the V and J calls reflect TCRdb's handling and not the investigators' own analysis. Here the sample spans some 330,000 distinct CDR3 sequences, approximately 25% being singletons. The sample originates from a study of regulatory T cells in long-lasting Graves disease. Germline CDR1 is SQVTM and CDR2 is ANQGSEA. The CDR3 has 13 amino acids. The time point was: persistent/refractory GD, antithyroid drugs over 5 years with positive TRAb. The TCR library used RNA extracted from PBMCs.

The J gene is TRBJ1-1, the V gene TRBV29-1; D might be TRBD1 (6 bases). The receptor was derived from a woman aged 40 to 50 with Graves disease. The sample was peripheral blood mononuclear cells (PBMCs), taken when the disease was refractory, from a patient treated with antithyroid drugs. As DNA, the CDR3 is TGCAGCGTGATAAACCCCGGGGGCCCCGAAGCTCTCTTT. Translating gives CSVINPGGPEALF.